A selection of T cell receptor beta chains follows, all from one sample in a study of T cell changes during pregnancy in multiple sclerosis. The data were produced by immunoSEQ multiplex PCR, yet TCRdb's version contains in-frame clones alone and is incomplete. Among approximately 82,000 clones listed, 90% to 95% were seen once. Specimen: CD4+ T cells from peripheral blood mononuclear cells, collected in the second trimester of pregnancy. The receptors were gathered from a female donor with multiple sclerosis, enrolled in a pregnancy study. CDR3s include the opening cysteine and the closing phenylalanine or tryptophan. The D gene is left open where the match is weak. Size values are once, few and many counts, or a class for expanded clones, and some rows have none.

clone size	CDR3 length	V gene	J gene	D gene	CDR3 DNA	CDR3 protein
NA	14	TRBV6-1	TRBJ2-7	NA	TGTGCCAGCAGCGAGCGGACGGAGTCCTACGAGCAGTACTTC	CASSERTESYEQYF
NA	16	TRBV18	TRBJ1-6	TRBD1	TGTGCCAGCTCCGAGACAGGGGGCGGATATAATTCACCCCTCCACTTT	CASSETGGGYNSPLHF
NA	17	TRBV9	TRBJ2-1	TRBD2	TGTGCCAGCAGCGTAGAGGTTCTAGCGGGGGCCTACAATGAGCAGTTCTTC	CASSVEVLAGAYNEQFF
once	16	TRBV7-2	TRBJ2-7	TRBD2	TGTGCCAGCAGCCCCCGAGGGACTAGCTATTCGAGCGAGCAGTACTTC	CASSPRGTSYSSEQYF
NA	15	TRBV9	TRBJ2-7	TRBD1	TGTGCCAGCAGCGTAGGCGACAGGGTCGTTAACGAGCAGTACTTC	CASSVGDRVVNEQYF
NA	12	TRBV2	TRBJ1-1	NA	TGTGCCGCCCGACAGAGGAACACTGAAGCTTTCTTT	CAARQRNTEAFF
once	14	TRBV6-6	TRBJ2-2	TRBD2	TGTGCCAGCAGGAGCGGGAGTATGATCGGGGAGCTGTTTTTT	CASRSGSMIGELFF
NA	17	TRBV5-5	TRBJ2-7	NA	TGTGCCAGCAGCTTGGTGAGCGGACAGAGAGGATCCTACGAGCAGTACTTC	CASSLVSGQRGSYEQYF
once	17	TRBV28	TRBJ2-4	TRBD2	TGTGCCAGAAATAAGAGGCGGGAGGGCCTGACCAAAAACATTCAGTACTTC	CARNKRREGLTKNIQYF
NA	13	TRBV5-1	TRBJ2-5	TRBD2	TGCGCCAGCAGCTCGGGGGGGGAAGAGACCCAGTACTTC	CASSSGGEETQYF
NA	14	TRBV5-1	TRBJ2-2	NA	TGCGCCAGCAGCTTGGAACTAGCCGCCGGGGAGCTGTTTTTT	CASSLELAAGELFF
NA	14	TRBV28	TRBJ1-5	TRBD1	TGTGCCAGCAGTTTATTAGGGGGCGGTCAGCCCCAGCATTTT	CASSLLGGGQPQHF
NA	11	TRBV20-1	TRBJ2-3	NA	TGCAGTGCTAAGGAGTTGGATATCGAGTATTTT	CSAKELDIEYF
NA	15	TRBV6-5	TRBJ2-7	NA	TGTGCCAGCAGGATCTACCGGGACACCTCCTACGAGCAGTACTTC	CASRIYRDTSYEQYF
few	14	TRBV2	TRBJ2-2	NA	TGTGCCAGCAGTTTTGGTCTCGGGTACGGGGAGCTGTTTTTT	CASSFGLGYGELFF
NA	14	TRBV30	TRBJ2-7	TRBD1	TGTGCCTTACTCGGACAGGGTGGATACTACGAGCAGTACTTC	CALLGQGGYYEQYF